This T cell receptor beta chain originates from a study of blood T cell repertoires in COVID-19. For the study at large: Acute and convalescent COVID-19 samples came from the United States, Italy and Spain. The cDNA or gDNA used as material had been derived from T cells, B-cell-depleted T cells, or PBMCs.

This clone is medium-sized within its sample. In the authors' methods: Nucleated cell number was recorded as an estimate derived from reference gene primer amplification. Produced via immunoSEQ multiplex PCR; TCRdb's table is partial and in-frame only. V, J and clone size were drawn from that table, and D and trimming were deduced from the DNA. In the table there are over 15,000 clones, over 75% of which are singletons. CDR1 and CDR2 (germline): DFQATT, SNEGSKA (reference sequence). V was clipped by 3 bases and J by 3 bases, with 12 bases between them. The CDR3 is 14 residues long. This sequence was found in a man aged 35 to 55 with active or convalescent COVID-19. J is TRBJ1-5 and V is TRBV20-1; D perhaps matches TRBD1 (5 bases). Sequencing used peripheral blood. CDR3 in DNA: TGCAGTGCTAGTATGGGGCTCGACAATCAGCCCCAGCATTTT. The encoded protein is CSASMGLDNQPQHF.